The sample holds a few counts of the clone carrying this T cell receptor (beta chain). The antigen is not known. The data are from a study of OX40 agonist ivuxolimab in advanced cancers. Points from the study as a whole: Dose levels from 0.1 to 3.0 mg/kg saw CD4+ and CD8+ blood T cells expand clonally by week 6.

Produced via immunoSEQ multiplex PCR; TCRdb's table is partial and in-frame only. This sample carries about 53,000 clones, more than 70% of them seen once, and the ten largest clones take 2% to 3%. Germline trimming cut 1 base from V and 6 bases from J; bases unmatched to any gene: 5. Germline V gene lookup returns CDR1 SGHNT and CDR2 YENEEA. This CDR3 has 15 amino acids. The clonotype comes from an adult with an advanced solid tumor such as melanoma, head and neck, liver or kidney cancer. The chain links TRBV11-3 to TRBJ2-1; 8 bases match TRBD2. Sample: CD4+ or CD8+ T cells sorted from blood, taken in a trial of the OX40 agonist ivuxolimab. The CDR3 here is CASSLAGGASNEQFF. CDR3 DNA sequence: TGTGCCAGCAGCTTAGCCGGGGGGGCCAGCAATGAGCAGTTCTTC.